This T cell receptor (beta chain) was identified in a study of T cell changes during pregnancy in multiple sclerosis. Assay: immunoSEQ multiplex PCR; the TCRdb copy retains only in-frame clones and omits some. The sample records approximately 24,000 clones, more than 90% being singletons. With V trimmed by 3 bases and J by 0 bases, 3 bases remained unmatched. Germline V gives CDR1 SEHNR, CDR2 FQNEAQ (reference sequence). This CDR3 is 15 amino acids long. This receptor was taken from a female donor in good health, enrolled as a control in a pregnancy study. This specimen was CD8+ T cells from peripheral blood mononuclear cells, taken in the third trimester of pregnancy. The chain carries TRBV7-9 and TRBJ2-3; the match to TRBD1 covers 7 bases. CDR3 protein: CASSFRGSSTDTQYF. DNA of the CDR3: TGTGCCAGCAGCTTCAGGGGGTCTAGCACAGATACGCAGTATTTT.